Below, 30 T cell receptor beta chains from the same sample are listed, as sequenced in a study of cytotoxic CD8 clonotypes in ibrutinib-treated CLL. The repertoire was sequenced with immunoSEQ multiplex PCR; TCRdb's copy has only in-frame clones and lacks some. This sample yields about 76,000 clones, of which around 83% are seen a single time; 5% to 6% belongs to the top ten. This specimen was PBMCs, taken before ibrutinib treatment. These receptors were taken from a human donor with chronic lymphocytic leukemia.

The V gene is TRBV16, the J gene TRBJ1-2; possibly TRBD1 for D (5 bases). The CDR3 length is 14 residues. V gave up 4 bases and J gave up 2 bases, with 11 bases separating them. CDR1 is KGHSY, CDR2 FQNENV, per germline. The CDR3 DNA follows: TGTGCCAGCAGCCGACAACGGGACAACTATGGCTACACCTTC. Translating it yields CASSRQRDNYGYTF.

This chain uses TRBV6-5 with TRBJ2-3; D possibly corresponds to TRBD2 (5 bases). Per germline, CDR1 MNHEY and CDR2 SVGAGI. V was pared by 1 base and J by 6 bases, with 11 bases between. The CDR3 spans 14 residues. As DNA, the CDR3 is TGTGCCAGCAGTTACTTAGCGTCCCCCGATACGCAGTATTTT. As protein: CASSYLASPDTQYF.

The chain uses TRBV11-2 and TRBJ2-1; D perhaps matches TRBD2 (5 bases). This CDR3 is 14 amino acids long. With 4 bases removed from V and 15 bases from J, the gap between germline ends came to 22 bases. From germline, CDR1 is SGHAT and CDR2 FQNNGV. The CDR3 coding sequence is TGTGCCAGCAGCTCTTTCTCCGCGAGGGTCGCCGCGTTCTTC. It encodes CASSSFSARVAAFF.

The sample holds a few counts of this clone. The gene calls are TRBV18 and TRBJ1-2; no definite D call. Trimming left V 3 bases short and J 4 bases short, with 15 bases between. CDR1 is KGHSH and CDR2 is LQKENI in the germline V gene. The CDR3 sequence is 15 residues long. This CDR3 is CASSPDPPGGYGYTF. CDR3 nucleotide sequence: TGTGCCAGCTCACCCGACCCTCCCGGAGGCTATGGCTACACCTTC.

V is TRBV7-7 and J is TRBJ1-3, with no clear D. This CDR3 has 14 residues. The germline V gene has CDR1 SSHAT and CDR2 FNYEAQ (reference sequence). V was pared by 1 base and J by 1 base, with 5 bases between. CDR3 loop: CASSLDRSGNTIYF. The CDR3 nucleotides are TGTGCCAGCAGCTTAGACCGATCTGGAAACACCATATATTTT.

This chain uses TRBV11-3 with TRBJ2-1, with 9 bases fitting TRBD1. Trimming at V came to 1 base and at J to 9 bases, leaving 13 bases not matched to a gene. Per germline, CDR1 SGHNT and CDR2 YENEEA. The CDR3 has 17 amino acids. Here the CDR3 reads CASSLAAGTGFIGEQFF. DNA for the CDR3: TGTGCCAGCAGCTTAGCTGCCGGGACAGGGTTCATCGGTGAGCAGTTCTTC.

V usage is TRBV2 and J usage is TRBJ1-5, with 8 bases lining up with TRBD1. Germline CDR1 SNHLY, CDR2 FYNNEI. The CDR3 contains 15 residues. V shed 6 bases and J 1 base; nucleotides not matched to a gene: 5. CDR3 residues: CASRRGTGSNQPQHF. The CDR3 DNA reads TGTGCCAGCAGGAGGGGGACAGGCAGCAATCAGCCCCAGCATTTT.

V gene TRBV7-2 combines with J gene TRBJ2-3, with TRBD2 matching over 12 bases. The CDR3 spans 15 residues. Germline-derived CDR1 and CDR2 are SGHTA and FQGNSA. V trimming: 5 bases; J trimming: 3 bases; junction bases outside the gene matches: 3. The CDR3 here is CASSLLAGGTDTQYF. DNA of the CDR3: TGTGCCAGCAGCCTACTAGCGGGAGGTACAGATACGCAGTATTTT. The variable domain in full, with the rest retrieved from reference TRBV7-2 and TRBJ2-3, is GAGVSQSPSNKVTEKGKDVELRCDPISGHTALYWYRQSLGQGLEFLIYFQGNSAPDKSGLPSDRFSAERTGGSVSTLTIQRTQQEDSAVYLCASSLLAGGTDTQYFGPGTRLTVL.

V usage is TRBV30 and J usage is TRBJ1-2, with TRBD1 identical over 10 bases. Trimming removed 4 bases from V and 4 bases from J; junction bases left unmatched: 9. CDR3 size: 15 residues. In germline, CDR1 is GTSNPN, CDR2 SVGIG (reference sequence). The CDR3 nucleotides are TGTGCCTGGACGCCCGGGACAGGGGAATCCTATGGCTACACCTTC. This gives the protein CAWTPGTGESYGYTF.

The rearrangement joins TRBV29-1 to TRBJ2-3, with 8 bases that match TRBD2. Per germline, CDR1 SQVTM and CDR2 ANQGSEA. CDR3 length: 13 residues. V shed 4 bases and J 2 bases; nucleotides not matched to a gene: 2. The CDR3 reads CSVAGGDTDTQYF. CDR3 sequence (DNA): TGCAGCGTTGCGGGAGGGGACACAGATACGCAGTATTTT.

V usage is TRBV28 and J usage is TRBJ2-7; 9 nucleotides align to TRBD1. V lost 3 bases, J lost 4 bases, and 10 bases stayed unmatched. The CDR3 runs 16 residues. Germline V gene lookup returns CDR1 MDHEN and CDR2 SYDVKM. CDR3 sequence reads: CASSFWRGQGDYEQYF. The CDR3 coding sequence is TGTGCCAGCAGTTTCTGGAGGGGACAGGGTGATTACGAGCAGTACTTC. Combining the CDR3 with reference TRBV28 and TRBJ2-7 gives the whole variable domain DVKVTQSSRYLVKRTGEKVFLECVQDMDHENMFWYRQDPGLGLRLIYFSYDVKMKEKGDIPEGYSVSREKKERFSLILESASTNQTSMYLCASSFWRGQGDYEQYFGPGTRLTVT.

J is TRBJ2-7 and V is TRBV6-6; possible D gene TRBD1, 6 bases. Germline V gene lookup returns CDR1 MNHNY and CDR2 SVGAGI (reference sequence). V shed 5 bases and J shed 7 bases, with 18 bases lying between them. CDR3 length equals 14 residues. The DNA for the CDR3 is TGTGCCAGCAGTGTCCACAGGGAATTGGATGAGCAGTACTTC. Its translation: CASSVHRELDEQYF.

The CDR3 reads CASSASAQPQHF. CDR3 nucleotide sequence: TGTGCCAGCAGCGCCAGTGCGCAGCCCCAGCATTTT. This sequence joins TRBV7-8 and TRBJ1-5, with D unresolved. The CDR3 totals 12 residues. V lost 5 bases, J lost 7 bases, and 9 bases lay in between. From germline, CDR1 is SGHVS and CDR2 FQNEAQ.

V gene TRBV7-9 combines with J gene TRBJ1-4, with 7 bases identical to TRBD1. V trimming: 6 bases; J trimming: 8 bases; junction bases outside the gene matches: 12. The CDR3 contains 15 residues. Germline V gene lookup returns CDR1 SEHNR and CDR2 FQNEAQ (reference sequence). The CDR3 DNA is TGTGCCAGCAGACCACGACAGGGCGGGATGGAAAAACTGTTTTTT. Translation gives CASRPRQGGMEKLFF.

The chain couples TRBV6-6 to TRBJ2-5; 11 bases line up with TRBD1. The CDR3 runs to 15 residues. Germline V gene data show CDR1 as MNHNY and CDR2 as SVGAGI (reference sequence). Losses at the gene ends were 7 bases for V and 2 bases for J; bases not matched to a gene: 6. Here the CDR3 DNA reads TGTGCCAGCAAAGCGGACAGGGGGCCACAAGAGACCCAGTACTTC. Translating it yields CASKADRGPQETQYF.

CDR3 nucleotide sequence: TGCAGCGTACACAGCTCCTACGAGCAGTACTTC. This codes for CSVHSSYEQYF. V is TRBV29-1 and J is TRBJ2-7; D is undetermined. The CDR3 extends over 11 amino acids. Trimming left V 6 bases short and J 0 bases short, with 6 bases between. Germline-derived CDR1 and CDR2 are SQVTM and ANQGSEA.

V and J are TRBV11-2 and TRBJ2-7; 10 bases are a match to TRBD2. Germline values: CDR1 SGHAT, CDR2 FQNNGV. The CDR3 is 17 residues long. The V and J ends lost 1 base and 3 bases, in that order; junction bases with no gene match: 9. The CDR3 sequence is CASSLVPLAGEVYEQYF. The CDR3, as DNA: TGTGCCAGCAGCTTAGTCCCCCTAGCGGGAGAAGTCTACGAGCAGTACTTC.

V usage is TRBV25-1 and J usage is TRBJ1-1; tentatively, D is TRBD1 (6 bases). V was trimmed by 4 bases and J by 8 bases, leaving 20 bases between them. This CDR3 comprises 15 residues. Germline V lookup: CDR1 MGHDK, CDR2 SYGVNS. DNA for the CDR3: TGTGCCAGCAGTGCCCACCGGGACACCTCCCTGGAAGCTTTCTTT. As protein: CASSAHRDTSLEAFF. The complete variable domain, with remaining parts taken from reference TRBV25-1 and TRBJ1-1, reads EADIYQTPRYLVIGTGKKITLECSQTMGHDKMYWYQQDPGMELHLIHYSYGVNSTEKGDLSSESTVSRIRTEHFPLTLESARPSHTSQYLCASSAHRDTSLEAFFGQGTRLTVV.

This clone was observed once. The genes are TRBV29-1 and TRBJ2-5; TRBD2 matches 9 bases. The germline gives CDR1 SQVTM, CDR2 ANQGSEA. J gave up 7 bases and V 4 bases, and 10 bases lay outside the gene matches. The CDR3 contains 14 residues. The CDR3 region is CSVVAGGARGTQYF. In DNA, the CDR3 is TGCAGCGTTGTGGCGGGAGGGGCTCGGGGGACCCAGTACTTC. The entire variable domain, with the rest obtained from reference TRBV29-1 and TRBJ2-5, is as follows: SAVISQKPSRDICQRGTSLTIQCQVDSQVTMMFWYRQQPGQSLTLIATANQGSEATYESGFVIDKFPISRPNLTFSTLTVSNMSPEDSSIYLCSVVAGGARGTQYFGPGTRLLVL.

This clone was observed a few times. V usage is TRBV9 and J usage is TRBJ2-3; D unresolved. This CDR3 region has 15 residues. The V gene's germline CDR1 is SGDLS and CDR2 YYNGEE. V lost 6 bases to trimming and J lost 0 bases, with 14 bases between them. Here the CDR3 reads CASTYQALSTDTQYF. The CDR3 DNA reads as TGTGCCAGCACATATCAAGCCTTAAGCACAGATACGCAGTATTTT.

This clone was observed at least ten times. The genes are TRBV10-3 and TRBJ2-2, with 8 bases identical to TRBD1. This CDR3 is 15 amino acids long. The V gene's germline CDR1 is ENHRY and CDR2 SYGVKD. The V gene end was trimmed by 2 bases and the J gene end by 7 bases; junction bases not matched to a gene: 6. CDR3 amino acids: CAISEDLRGLGELFF. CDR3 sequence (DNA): TGTGCCATCAGTGAGGATCTCAGGGGGCTCGGGGAGCTGTTTTTT.

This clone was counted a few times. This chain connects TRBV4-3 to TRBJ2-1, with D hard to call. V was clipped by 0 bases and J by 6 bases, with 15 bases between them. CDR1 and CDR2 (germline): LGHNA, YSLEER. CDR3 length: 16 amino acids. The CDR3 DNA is TGCGCCAGCAGCCAAGATGCCGGCCGTCTCTTCAATGAGCAGTTCTTC. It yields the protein CASSQDAGRLFNEQFF.

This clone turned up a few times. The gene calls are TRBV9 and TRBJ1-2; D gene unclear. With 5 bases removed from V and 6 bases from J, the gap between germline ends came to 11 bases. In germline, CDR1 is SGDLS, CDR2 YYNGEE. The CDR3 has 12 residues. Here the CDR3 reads CASSEVPNGYTF. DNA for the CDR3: TGTGCCAGCAGTGAGGTCCCCAATGGCTACACCTTC. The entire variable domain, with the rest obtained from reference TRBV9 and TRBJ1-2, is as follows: DSGVTQTPKHLITATGQRVTLRCSPRSGDLSVYWYQQSLDQGLQFLIQYYNGEERAKGNILERFSAQQFPDLHSELNLSSLELGDSALYFCASSEVPNGYTFGSGTRLTVV.

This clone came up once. The chain's CDR3 is CASSRQTQYF. The CDR3 bases are TGTGCCAGCAGCCGGCAGACCCAGTACTTC. V usage is TRBV28 and J usage is TRBJ2-5; D not certain. The germline gives CDR1 MDHEN, CDR2 SYDVKM. There are 10 residues in the CDR3. Deletions cut 6 bases from V and 6 bases from J, with 5 bases between.

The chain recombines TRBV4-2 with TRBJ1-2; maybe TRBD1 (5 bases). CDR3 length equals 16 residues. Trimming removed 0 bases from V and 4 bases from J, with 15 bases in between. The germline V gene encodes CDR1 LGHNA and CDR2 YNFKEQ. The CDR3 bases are TGTGCCAGCAGCCAAGAACTCCGGGACCAAATCTATGGCTACACCTTC. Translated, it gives CASSQELRDQIYGYTF.

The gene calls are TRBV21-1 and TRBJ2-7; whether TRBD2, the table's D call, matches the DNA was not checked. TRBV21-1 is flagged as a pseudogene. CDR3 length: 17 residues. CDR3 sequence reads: CASSKGLGKKRYYEQYF. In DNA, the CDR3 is TGTGCCAGCAGCAAAGGGTTAGGGAAAAAGCGGTACTACGAGCAGTACTTC.

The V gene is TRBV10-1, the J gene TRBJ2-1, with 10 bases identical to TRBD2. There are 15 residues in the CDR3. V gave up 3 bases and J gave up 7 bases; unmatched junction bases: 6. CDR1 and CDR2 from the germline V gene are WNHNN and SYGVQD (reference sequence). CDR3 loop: CASSDPGLAINEQFF. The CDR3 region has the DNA TGCGCCAGCAGTGACCCGGGACTAGCGATTAATGAGCAGTTCTTC.

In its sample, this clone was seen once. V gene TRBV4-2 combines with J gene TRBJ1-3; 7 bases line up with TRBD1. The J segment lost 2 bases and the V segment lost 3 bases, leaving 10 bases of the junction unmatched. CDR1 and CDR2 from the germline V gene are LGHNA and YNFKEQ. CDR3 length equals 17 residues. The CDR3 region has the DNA TGTGCCAGCAGCCAGGGACAACTACAGGGGACTGGAAACACCATATATTTT. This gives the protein CASSQGQLQGTGNTIYF.

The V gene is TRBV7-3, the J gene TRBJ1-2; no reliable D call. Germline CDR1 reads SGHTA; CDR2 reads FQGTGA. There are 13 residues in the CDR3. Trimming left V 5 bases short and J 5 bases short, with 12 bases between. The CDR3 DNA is TGTGCCAGCAGCCCTGGACCGGGGTATGGCTACACCTTC. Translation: CASSPGPGYGYTF.

The CDR3 DNA reads as TGCAGCGTTGAAGGGGGGACAGGGGGCCGGCCCTACGAGCAGTACTTC. This sequence encodes CSVEGGTGGRPYEQYF. The V call is TRBV29-1, the J call TRBJ2-7, with TRBD1 matching 12 bases. CDR3 size: 16 residues. Trimming at V came to 1 base and at J to 2 bases, leaving 6 bases not matched to a gene. CDR1 is SQVTM, CDR2 ANQGSEA, per germline.